Listed below are T cell receptor beta chains from one sample, sequenced in a study of CD8 T cells in Susac syndrome. From the immunoSEQ multiplex PCR reads, TCRdb called clonotypes with MiXCR, one entry per CDR3 protein. The table includes approximately 180,000 distinct CDR3 sequences, around 90% detected once. Sequencing used CD4+ T cells from PBMCs. The receptors come from a human donor with Susac syndrome. The CDR3 runs from the conserved cysteine through the conserved F or W. A D gene is named only where the DNA matches it firmly. Size values are once, few and many counts, or a class for expanded clones, and some rows have none.

J gene	D gene	clone size	V gene	CDR3 protein	CDR3 DNA
TRBJ2-5	TRBD2	.	TRBV29-1	CSLAVAGGRGETQYF	TGCAGCTTGGCGGTAGCGGGGGGGCGTGGGGAGACCCAGTACTTC
TRBJ1-1	TRBD1	.	TRBV6-5	CASSVAGQGSTEAFF	TGTGCCAGCAGCGTAGCGGGACAGGGGTCCACTGAAGCTTTCTTT
TRBJ2-4	.	.	TRBV4-1	CASSQDLSQGLAKNIQYF	TGCGCCAGCAGCCAAGATCTTTCGCAGGGCCTAGCCAAAAACATTCAGTACTTC
TRBJ1-5	.	.	TRBV12-3/TRBV12-4	CASKGDHQPQHF	TGTGCCTCAAAAGGGGACCATCAGCCCCAGCATTTT
TRBJ2-3	TRBD2	.	TRBV10-3	CAISGGEGDTQYF	TGTGCCATCAGCGGAGGGGAGGGAGATACGCAGTATTTT
TRBJ2-6	.	.	TRBV20-1	CSAQTSGANVLTF	TGCAGTGCTCAGACCTCTGGGGCCAACGTCCTGACTTTC
TRBJ2-2	TRBD1	.	TRBV19	CASTTGQVPGELFF	TGTGCCAGTACCACCGGACAGGTTCCCGGGGAGCTGTTTTTT
TRBJ1-5	.	.	TRBV19	CASSLGTQPQHF	TGTGCCAGTAGCCTGGGCACTCAGCCCCAGCATTTT
TRBJ1-5	TRBD1	.	TRBV12-3/TRBV12-4	CASSYPAGTARNQPQHF	TGTGCCAGCAGTTACCCAGCCGGGACAGCTCGAAATCAGCCCCAGCATTTT
TRBJ2-6	TRBD2	.	TRBV20-1	CSATWGLAGAGANVLTF	TGCAGTGCTACCTGGGGACTAGCGGGAGCTGGGGCCAACGTCCTGACTTTC
TRBJ1-5	.	.	TRBV28	CASSLGRQPQHF	TGTGCCAGCAGTTTAGGGCGTCAGCCCCAGCATTTT
TRBJ2-7	TRBD2	.	TRBV6-5	CASSRERGPYEQYF	TGTGCCAGCAGTCGCGAGCGGGGTCCCTACGAGCAGTACTTC
TRBJ2-1	.	.	TRBV3-1	CASSHPRAPNEQFF	TGTGCCAGCAGCCACCCCCGGGCCCCCAATGAGCAGTTCTTC
TRBJ2-3	.	.	TRBV6-5	CASSYSRQDTDTQYF	TGTGCCAGCAGTTACTCGCGACAGGACACAGATACGCAGTATTTT
TRBJ2-1	TRBD2	.	TRBV3-1	CASSRLTSGSYNEQFF	TGTGCCAGCAGCCGATTGACTAGCGGGTCCTACAATGAGCAGTTCTTC
TRBJ2-5	TRBD2	.	TRBV5-1	CASSLARRGAQETQYF	TGCGCCAGCAGCTTGGCGCGGCGGGGGGCCCAAGAGACCCAGTACTTC
TRBJ1-2	.	once	TRBV28	CASSDPGGRGYTF	TGTGCCAGCAGCGATCCCGGGGGGAGAGGCTACACCTTC
TRBJ1-5	.	.	TRBV5-1	CASSLAGQGNQPQHF	TGCGCCAGCAGCCTGGCCGGACAAGGGAATCAGCCCCAGCATTTT
TRBJ2-3	.	.	TRBV5-1	CASSLRGSGADTQYF	TGCGCCAGCAGCCTCCGGGGCTCGGGGGCAGATACGCAGTATTTT
TRBJ2-3	TRBD2	.	TRBV20-1	CSAHPGGLTDTQYF	TGCAGTGCCCATCCGGGGGGACTCACAGATACGCAGTATTTT
TRBJ2-7	.	.	TRBV28	CASTLQGPYEQYF	TGTGCCAGCACCTTACAGGGTCCCTACGAGCAGTACTTC
TRBJ1-1	TRBD1	.	TRBV6-5	CASSPRQGSGTEAFF	TGTGCCAGCAGTCCCCGACAGGGGTCTGGAACTGAAGCTTTCTTT
TRBJ1-2	.	.	TRBV5-6	CASSLQESNYGYTF	TGTGCCAGCAGCCTTCAGGAGAGTAACTATGGCTACACCTTC
TRBJ1-2	.	few	TRBV30	CAWSVPSGVRGYTF	TGTGCCTGGAGTGTACCGTCAGGGGTTCGTGGCTACACCTTC
TRBJ1-1	.	.	TRBV19	CASSIIRNTEAFF	TGTGCCAGTAGTATAATTCGGAACACTGAAGCTTTCTTT
TRBJ2-1	TRBD2	.	TRBV6-1	CASSDRLAGAYNEQFF	TGTGCCAGCAGTGACCGCCTAGCGGGAGCCTACAATGAGCAGTTCTTC
TRBJ2-7	.	.	TRBV7-9	CASSLRGTAFYEQYF	TGTGCCAGCAGCTTAAGGGGGACGGCGTTCTACGAGCAGTACTTC
TRBJ2-1	.	.	TRBV5-1	CASSWGGSRQGNEQFF	TGCGCCAGCAGCTGGGGGGGCAGCCGGCAGGGGAATGAGCAGTTCTTC
TRBJ1-1	.	.	TRBV20-1	CSARDLSSDTEAFF	TGCAGTGCTAGAGATCTAAGTTCGGACACTGAAGCTTTCTTT
TRBJ1-4	TRBD1	.	TRBV20-1	CSAPGQGAPNEKLFF	TGCAGTGCTCCGGGACAGGGGGCCCCCAATGAAAAACTGTTTTTT
TRBJ2-7	TRBD1	.	TRBV20-1	CSAIRTGLSYEQYF	TGCAGTGCTATCCGGACAGGCCTCTCCTACGAGCAGTACTTC
TRBJ2-7	TRBD1	.	TRBV2	CASSRTGSYEQYF	TGTGCCAGCAGCCGGACAGGCTCCTACGAGCAGTACTTC
TRBJ2-7	TRBD1	.	TRBV11-2	CASRPNLGTGSYEQYF	TGTGCCAGCAGACCCAATCTCGGGACAGGGTCCTACGAGCAGTACTTC
TRBJ2-5	TRBD2	.	TRBV14	CASSQASGGRQETQYF	TGTGCCAGCAGCCAAGCTAGCGGGGGAAGACAAGAGACCCAGTACTTC
TRBJ1-1	TRBD1	.	TRBV5-4	CASSKGTENTEAFF	TGTGCCAGCAGCAAAGGGACAGAGAACACTGAAGCTTTCTTT
TRBJ2-2	TRBD2	.	TRBV24-1	CATSDPTSGSRTGELFF	TGTGCCACCAGTGATCCAACTAGCGGGAGTAGGACCGGGGAGCTGTTTTTT
TRBJ1-2	.	.	TRBV5-1	CASAQAEAYGYTF	TGCGCCAGCGCCCAGGCAGAGGCTTATGGCTACACCTTC
TRBJ2-1	TRBD2	.	TRBV2	CASSRGLNNEQFF	TGTGCCAGCAGTCGGGGACTAAACAATGAGCAGTTCTTC
TRBJ1-1	.	.	TRBV29-1	CSVRQINTEAFF	TGCAGCGTTAGACAGATAAACACTGAAGCTTTCTTT
TRBJ2-1	.	.	TRBV20-1	CSASLQDNEQFF	TGCAGTGCTAGTCTTCAGGACAATGAGCAGTTCTTC
TRBJ2-5	.	.	TRBV29-1	CSVEDGVGTQYF	TGCAGCGTTGAAGACGGGGTGGGGACCCAGTACTTC
TRBJ1-2	.	.	TRBV6-5	CASSYPAGRGANYGYTF	TGTGCCAGCAGTTACCCCGCAGGGCGAGGGGCTAACTATGGCTACACCTTC
TRBJ2-3	.	.	TRBV19	CASRRGPAADTQYF	TGTGCCAGCAGACGAGGCCCCGCGGCAGATACGCAGTATTTT
TRBJ2-5	.	.	TRBV11-1	CASSKEGGFQETQYF	TGTGCCAGCAGCAAGGAGGGGGGCTTTCAAGAGACCCAGTACTTC
TRBJ2-5	.	.	TRBV2	CASRLGGELGETQYF	TGTGCCAGCAGGTTGGGCGGGGAATTGGGAGAGACCCAGTACTTC
TRBJ2-7	TRBD1	.	TRBV9	CASSPGGTGTYEQYF	TGTGCCAGCAGCCCCGGGGGGACAGGGACCTACGAGCAGTACTTC
TRBJ1-1	.	.	TRBV3-1	CASSRVGGTEAFF	TGTGCCAGCAGCCGAGTGGGGGGAACTGAAGCTTTCTTT
TRBJ2-3	TRBD2	.	TRBV5-1	CASSPSGGGNTQYF	TGCGCCAGCAGTCCGAGCGGGGGGGGTAATACGCAGTATTTT
TRBJ2-1	TRBD1	.	TRBV7-7	CASSRPGTVYNEQFF	TGTGCTAGCAGCCGTCCCGGGACAGTCTACAATGAGCAGTTCTTC
TRBJ2-1	TRBD2	.	TRBV7-9	CASSSSGGVSEQFF	TGTGCCAGCAGCTCTAGCGGGGGCGTCAGTGAGCAGTTCTTC
TRBJ2-3	.	once	TRBV15	CATSRDHGVAGASDTQYF	TGTGCCACCAGCAGAGACCATGGAGTTGCGGGGGCCTCAGATACGCAGTATTTT
TRBJ2-5	TRBD2	.	TRBV7-3	CASSLVAAGGQETQYF	TGTGCCAGCAGCTTAGTCGCGGCGGGGGGCCAAGAGACCCAGTACTTC
TRBJ2-1	TRBD2	.	TRBV25-1	CASSEFGRVNYNEQFF	TGTGCCAGCAGTGAATTTGGGAGGGTGAACTACAATGAGCAGTTCTTC
TRBJ2-2	.	.	TRBV11-2	CASQQAAGELFF	TGTGCCAGCCAACAGGCGGCCGGGGAGCTGTTTTTT